This T cell receptor (beta chain) was identified in a study of T cells in Graves' hyperthyroidism and ophthalmopathy. Findings and caveats of the study: Blood also held most thyroid clonotypes expanded beyond 0.001.

Stability of Graves' hyperthyroidism was defined as absent ophthalmopathy progression within 18 months. Patients aged 18 to 65 had newly diagnosed hyperthyroidism of under 2 months' duration. This clonotype is a singleton in its sample. The antigen remains undetermined. TCR beta CDR3 region amplification was performed from RNA transcripts. The TCR CDR3 first-round RT-PCR relied on the HTBI primer set. TCRdb analysed the multiplex PCR reads with MiXCR anew, one entry per CDR3 protein. The data hold approximately 95,000 distinct CDR3 sequences, with around 37% observed a single time. Looked up from germline, CDR1 is MDHEN and CDR2 is SYDVKM. The V segment lost 7 bases and the J segment 4 bases; nucleotides outside the gene matches: 8. The CDR3 has 14 residues.

This chain joins TRBV28 and TRBJ2-7, with 9 positions matching TRBD1. Sequencing input: peripheral blood or thyroid tissue (not recorded which). The sequence was obtained from a woman in her 30s with Graves' hyperthyroidism. The CDR3 sequence: CASTPGTGLYEQYF. CDR3 nucleotide sequence: TGTGCCAGCACCCCCGGGACAGGGCTTTACGAGCAGTACTTC.